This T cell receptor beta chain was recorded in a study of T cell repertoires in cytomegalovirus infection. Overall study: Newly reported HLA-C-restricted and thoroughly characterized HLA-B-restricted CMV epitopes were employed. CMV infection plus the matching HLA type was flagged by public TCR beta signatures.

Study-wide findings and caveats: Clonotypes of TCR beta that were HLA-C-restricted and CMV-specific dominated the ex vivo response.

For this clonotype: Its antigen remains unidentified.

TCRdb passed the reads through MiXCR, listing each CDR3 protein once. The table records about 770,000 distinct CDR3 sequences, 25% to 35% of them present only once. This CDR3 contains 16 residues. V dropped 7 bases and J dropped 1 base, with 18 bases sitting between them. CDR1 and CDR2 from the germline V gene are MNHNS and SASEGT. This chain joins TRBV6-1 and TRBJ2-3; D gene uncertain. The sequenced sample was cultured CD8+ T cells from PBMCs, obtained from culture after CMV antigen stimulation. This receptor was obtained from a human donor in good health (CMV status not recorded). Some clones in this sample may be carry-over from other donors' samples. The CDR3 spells CASTLRAWQGTDTQYF. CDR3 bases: TGTGCCAGCACCCTAAGAGCTTGGCAGGGCACAGATACGCAGTATTTT.